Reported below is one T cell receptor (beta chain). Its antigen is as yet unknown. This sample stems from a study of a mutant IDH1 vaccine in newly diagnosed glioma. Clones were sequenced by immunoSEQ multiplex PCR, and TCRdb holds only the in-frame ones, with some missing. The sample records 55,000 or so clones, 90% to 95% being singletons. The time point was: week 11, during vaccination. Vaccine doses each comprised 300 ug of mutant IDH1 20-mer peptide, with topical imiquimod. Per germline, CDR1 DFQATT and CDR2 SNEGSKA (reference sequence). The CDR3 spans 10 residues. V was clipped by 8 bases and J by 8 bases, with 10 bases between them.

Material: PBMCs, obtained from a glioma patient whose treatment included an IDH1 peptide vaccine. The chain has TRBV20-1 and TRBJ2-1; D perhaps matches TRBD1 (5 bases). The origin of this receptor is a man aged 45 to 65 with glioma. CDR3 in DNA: TGCAGTCCAGGGAACGATGAGCAGTTCTTC. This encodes CSPGNDEQFF.